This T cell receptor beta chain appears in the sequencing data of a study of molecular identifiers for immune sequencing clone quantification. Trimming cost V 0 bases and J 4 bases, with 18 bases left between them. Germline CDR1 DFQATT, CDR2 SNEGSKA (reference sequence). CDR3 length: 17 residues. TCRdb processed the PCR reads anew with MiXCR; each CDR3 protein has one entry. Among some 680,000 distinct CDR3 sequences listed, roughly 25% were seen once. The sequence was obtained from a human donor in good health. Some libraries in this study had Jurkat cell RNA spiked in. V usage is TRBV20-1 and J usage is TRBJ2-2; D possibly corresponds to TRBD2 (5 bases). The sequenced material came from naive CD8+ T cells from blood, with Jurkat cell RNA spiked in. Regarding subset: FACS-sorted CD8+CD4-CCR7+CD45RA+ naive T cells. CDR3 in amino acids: CSARDHGWETGTGELFF. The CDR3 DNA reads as TGCAGTGCTAGAGATCATGGGTGGGAGACGGGCACCGGGGAGCTGTTTTTT.